The rows below give T cell receptor beta chains drawn from one sample of a study of cytomegalovirus exposure and HLA in healthy donors. TCRdb's table, derived via immunoSEQ multiplex PCR, lists solely in-frame clones and lacks some. Of roughly 100,000 clones listed, less than 85% were seen once; the top ten hold around 5%. The specimen sequenced was PBMCs. Receptor source: a man in his thirties or forties in good health and CMV-seropositive. The CDR3 runs from the conserved cysteine through the conserved F or W. D genes are given only for firm matches.

j_call v_call d_call cdr3_aa
TRBJ2-2 TRBV15 TRBD1 CATSRETGQVAGELFF
TRBJ1-2 TRBV6-5 NA CASSVDRSYYGYTF
TRBJ1-5 TRBV7-8 NA CASSSPGHEDQPQHF
TRBJ1-5 TRBV14 TRBD1 CASSRDRDQPQHF
TRBJ2-1 TRBV11-2 NA CASSPGQSYNEQFF
TRBJ1-2 TRBV9 TRBD1 CASSVVTGGYGYTF
TRBJ1-4 TRBV18 TRBD1 CASSLHRGEGKLFF
TRBJ2-3 TRBV4-3 TRBD2 CASSQEGLAGVTRVDTQYF
TRBJ1-3 TRBV5-8 NA CASSLAGGSGNTIYF
TRBJ1-5 TRBV19 TRBD1 CASSPRGRTGGYQPQHF
TRBJ1-1 TRBV30 NA CAWSVGGYNTEAFF